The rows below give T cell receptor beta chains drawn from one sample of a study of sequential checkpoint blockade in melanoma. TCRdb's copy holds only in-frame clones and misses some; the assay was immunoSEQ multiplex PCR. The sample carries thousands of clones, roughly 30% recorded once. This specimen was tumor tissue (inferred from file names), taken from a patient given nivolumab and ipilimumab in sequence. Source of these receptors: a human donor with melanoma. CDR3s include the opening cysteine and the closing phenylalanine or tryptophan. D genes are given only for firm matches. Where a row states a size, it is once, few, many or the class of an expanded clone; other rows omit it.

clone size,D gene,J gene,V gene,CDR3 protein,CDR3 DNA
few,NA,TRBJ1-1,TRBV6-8,CASSEFGGRAFF,TGTGCCAGCAGTGAGTTTGGGGGGCGAGCTTTCTTT
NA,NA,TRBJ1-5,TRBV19,CASGGSGSYQPQHF,TGTGCCAGTGGTGGCTCGGGGTCGTATCAGCCCCAGCATTTT
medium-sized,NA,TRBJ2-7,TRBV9,CASSLRMYPYEQYF,TGTGCCAGCAGCCTCCGGATGTACCCCTACGAGCAGTACTTC
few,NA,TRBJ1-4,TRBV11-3,CASSLAGLGEKLFF,TGTGCCAGCAGCTTGGCCGGGCTAGGGGAAAAACTGTTTTTT
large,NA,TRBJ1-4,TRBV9,CASSPRDTLGEKLFF,TGTGCCAGCAGCCCCCGGGACACCTTGGGGGAAAAACTGTTTTTT
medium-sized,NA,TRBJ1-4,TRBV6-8,CASSPLTGPYEKLFF,TGTGCCAGCAGTCCCCTTACAGGACCCTATGAAAAACTGTTTTTT
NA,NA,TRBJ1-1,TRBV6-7,CASSFGGNTEAFF,TGTGCCAGCAGTTTTGGAGGGAACACTGAAGCTTTCTTT
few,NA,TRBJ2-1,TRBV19,CASSMVMEQFF,TGTGCCAGTAGTATGGTCATGGAGCAGTTCTTC
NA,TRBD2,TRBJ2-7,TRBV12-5,CASGLGSGPFYEQYF,TGTGCTAGTGGTTTGGGTAGCGGGCCCTTCTACGAGCAGTACTTC
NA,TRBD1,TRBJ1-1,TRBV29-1,CSVQSTGAGTEAFF,TGCAGCGTCCAAAGTACAGGGGCCGGAACTGAAGCTTTCTTT